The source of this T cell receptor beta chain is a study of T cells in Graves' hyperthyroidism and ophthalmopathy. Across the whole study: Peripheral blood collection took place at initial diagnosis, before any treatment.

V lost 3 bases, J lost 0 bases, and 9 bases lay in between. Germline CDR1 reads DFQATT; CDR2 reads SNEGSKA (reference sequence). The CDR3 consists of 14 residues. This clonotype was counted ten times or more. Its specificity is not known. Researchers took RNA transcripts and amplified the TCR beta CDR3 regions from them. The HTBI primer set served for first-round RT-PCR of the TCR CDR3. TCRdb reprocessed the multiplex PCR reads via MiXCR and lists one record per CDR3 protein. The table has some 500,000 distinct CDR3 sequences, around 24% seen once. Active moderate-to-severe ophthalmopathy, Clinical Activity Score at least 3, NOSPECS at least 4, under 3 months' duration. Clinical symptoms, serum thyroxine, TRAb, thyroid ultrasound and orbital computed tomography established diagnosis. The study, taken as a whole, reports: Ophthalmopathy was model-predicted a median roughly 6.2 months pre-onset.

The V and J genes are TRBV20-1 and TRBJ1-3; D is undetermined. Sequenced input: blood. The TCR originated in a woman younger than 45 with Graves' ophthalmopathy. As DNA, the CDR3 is TGCAGTGCTAGGATGGGAAGCTCTGGAAACACCATATATTTT. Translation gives CSARMGSSGNTIYF.